This record concerns one TCR beta chain sequence. Its antigen is unidentified. The isolated RNA, all of it, was reverse transcribed, so expressed TCRB transcripts were what got sequenced. TCRdb keeps only in-frame clones here, not all; method: immunoSEQ multiplex PCR. The table includes 250,000 or so clones, more than 65% detected once. These data originate in a study of beta chain features in type 1 diabetes. This CDR3 is 15 amino acids long. CDR1 and CDR2 from the germline V gene are SGHAT and FQNNGV. Trimming at V came to 1 base and at J to 6 bases, leaving 2 bases not matched to a gene. A single heparinised blood sample, averaging about 100 mL, was obtained per donor. Sorted CD4+ subsets: naive, central memory, regulatory, stem cell-like memory (CD45RO/CCR7/CD25/CD127/CD95/CD27 panel). Study conclusions and caveats: Whether HLA type influences TCRB rearrangement remained unresolved here. Type 1 diabetes patients showed a moderate but significant shortening of TCRB CDR3s in all four CD4+ subsets.

The chain is built from TRBV11-2 and TRBJ2-3; 12 bases agree with TRBD2. This TCR was recovered from a man aged 30 to 45 in good health. Source material: naive CD4+ T cells from blood. In nucleotides, the CDR3 is TGTGCCAGCAGCTTAGGGGGACTAGCGGGCGATACGCAGTATTTT. It specifies CASSLGGLAGDTQYF.